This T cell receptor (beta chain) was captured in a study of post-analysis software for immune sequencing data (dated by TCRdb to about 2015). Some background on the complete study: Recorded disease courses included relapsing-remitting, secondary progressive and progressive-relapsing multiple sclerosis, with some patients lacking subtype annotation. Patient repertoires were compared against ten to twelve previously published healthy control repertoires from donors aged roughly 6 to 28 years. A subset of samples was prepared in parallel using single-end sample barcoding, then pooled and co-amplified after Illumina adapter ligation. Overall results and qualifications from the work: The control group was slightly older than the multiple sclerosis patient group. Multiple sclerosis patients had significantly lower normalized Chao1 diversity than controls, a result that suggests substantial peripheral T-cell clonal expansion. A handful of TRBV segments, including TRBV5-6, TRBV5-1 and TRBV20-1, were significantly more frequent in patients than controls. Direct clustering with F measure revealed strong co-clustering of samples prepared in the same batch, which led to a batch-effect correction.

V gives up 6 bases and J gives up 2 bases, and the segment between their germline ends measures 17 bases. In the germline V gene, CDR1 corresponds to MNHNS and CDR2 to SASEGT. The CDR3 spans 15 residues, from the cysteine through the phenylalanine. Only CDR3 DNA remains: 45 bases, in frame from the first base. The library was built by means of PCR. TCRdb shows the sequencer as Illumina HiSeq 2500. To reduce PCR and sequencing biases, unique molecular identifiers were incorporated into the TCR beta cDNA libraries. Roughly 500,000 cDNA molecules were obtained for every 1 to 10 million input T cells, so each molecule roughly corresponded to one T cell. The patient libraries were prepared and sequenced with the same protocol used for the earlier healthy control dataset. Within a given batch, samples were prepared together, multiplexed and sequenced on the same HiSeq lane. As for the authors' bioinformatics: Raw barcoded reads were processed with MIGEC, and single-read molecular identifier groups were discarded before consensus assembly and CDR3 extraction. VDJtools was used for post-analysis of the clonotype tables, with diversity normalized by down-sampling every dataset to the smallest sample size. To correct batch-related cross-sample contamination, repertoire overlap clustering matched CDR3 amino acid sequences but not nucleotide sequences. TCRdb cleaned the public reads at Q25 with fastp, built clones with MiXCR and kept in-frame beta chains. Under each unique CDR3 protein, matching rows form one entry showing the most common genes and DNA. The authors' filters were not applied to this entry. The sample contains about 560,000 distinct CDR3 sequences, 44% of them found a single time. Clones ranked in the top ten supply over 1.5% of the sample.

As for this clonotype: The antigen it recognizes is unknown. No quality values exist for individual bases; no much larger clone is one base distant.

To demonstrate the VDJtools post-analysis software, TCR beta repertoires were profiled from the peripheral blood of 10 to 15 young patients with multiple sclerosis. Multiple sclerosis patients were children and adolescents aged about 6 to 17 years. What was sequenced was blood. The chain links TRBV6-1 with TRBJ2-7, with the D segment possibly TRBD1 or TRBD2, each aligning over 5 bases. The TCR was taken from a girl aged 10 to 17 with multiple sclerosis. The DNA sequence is TGTGCCAGCAGGGGCCCCGGGACCGTTACCTACGAGCAGTACTTC. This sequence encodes CASRGPGTVTYEQYF.